One and the same sample provided the 9 T cell receptor beta chains below, sequenced in a study of blood T cell repertoires in COVID-19. Generated by immunoSEQ multiplex PCR, the TCRdb table keeps only in-frame clones and is missing some. This sample yields about 370,000 clones, of which around 91% are seen a single time; approximately 1% belongs to the top ten. The sample consisted of PBMCs or T cells enriched from blood (not recorded which). The source of these receptors is a man younger than 30 who had recovered from COVID-19.

This chain joins TRBV18 and TRBJ1-2; TRBD1 might be the D (6 bases). The CDR3 is 17 residues long. V lost 1 base, J lost 3 bases, and 18 bases lay in between. Germline CDR1 is KGHSH and CDR2 is LQKENI. For the CDR3, the DNA is TGTGCCAGCTCACCACGGGGACACGACGTCAGGGACTATGGCTACACCTTC. Protein product: CASSPRGHDVRDYGYTF. The full variable domain, its missing parts supplied by reference TRBV18 and TRBJ1-2, is NAGVMQNPRHLVRRRGQEARLRCSPMKGHSHVYWYRQLPEEGLKFMVYLQKENIIDESGMPKERFSAEFPKEGPSILRIQQVVRGDSAAYFCASSPRGHDVRDYGYTFGSGTRLTVV.

The chain uses TRBV6-5 and TRBJ2-7; 9 bases fit TRBD1. The ends lost 3 bases at V and 3 bases at J; junction bases unmatched: 6. Germline values: CDR1 MNHEY, CDR2 SVGAGI. The length of the CDR3 is 15 residues. In DNA form, the CDR3 reads TGTGCCAGCAGTTATTCAGCGGGACAGGGCTACGAGCAGTACTTC. Amino acids: CASSYSAGQGYEQYF.

V and J are TRBV10-3 and TRBJ2-7; 14 bases map to TRBD2. Losses at the gene ends were 4 bases for V and 5 bases for J; bases not matched to a gene: 10. The CDR3 covers 17 residues. The germline gives CDR1 ENHRY, CDR2 SYGVKD. The CDR3 protein is CAISAGLAGGVGNEQYF. The DNA of the CDR3 is TGTGCCATCAGTGCAGGACTAGCGGGAGGTGTCGGTAACGAGCAGTACTTC.

The V call is TRBV28, the J call TRBJ1-4; D is perhaps TRBD1 (6 bases). This CDR3 region has 15 residues. The ends were cut back, 4 bases at V and 8 bases at J, with 17 bases in the middle. Germline V lookup: CDR1 MDHEN, CDR2 SYDVKM. Here the CDR3 reads CASSSRQAGGEKLFF. The CDR3 nucleotides are TGTGCCAGCAGTTCGCGACAGGCGGGGGGGGAAAAACTGTTTTTT. Full variable domain (outside the CDR3, taken from reference TRBV28 and TRBJ1-4): DVKVTQSSRYLVKRTGEKVFLECVQDMDHENMFWYRQDPGLGLRLIYFSYDVKMKEKGDIPEGYSVSREKKERFSLILESASTNQTSMYLCASSSRQAGGEKLFFGSGTQLSVL.

The chain carries TRBV9 and TRBJ2-2, with D possibly matching TRBD2 (5 bases). Trimming took off 2 bases at V and 1 base at J, with 15 bases between the two ends. This CDR3 spans 17 amino acids. Germline values: CDR1 SGDLS, CDR2 YYNGEE. The chain's CDR3 is CASSVGRSEGNTGELFF. Written as DNA, the CDR3 is TGTGCCAGCAGCGTCGGACGTTCCGAGGGGAACACCGGGGAGCTGTTTTTT.

The chain combines TRBV5-4 with TRBJ1-2, with a tentative D call TRBD1 (6 bases). Germline CDR1 reads SGHNT; CDR2 reads YYREEE (reference sequence). The CDR3 is 13 amino acids. The germline V and J ends were trimmed by 6 bases and 7 bases, with 16 bases remaining between them. CDR3 DNA sequence: TGTGCCAGCACCTTACAGGGCGGCGGTGGCTACACCTTC. The encoded protein is CASTLQGGGGYTF.

The J gene is TRBJ1-6, the V gene TRBV7-9; no clear D. The germline gives CDR1 SEHNR, CDR2 FQNEAQ (reference sequence). There are 16 residues in the CDR3. Between the trimmed V and J ends, which lost 1 base and 10 bases, there was a span of 17 bases. As DNA, the CDR3 is TGTGCCAGCAGCTTAGAATCCCCGGCGGCGGGCTCACCCCTCCACTTT. This encodes CASSLESPAAGSPLHF.

The chain combines TRBV4-3 with TRBJ1-2; 7 nucleotides line up with TRBD1. Per the germline V gene, CDR1 is LGHNA and CDR2 is YSLEER. With 1 base clipped from V and 4 bases from J, the junction kept 6 bases outside the gene matches. The CDR3 runs to 15 residues. The CDR3 spells CASSQGAGGTYGYTF. The CDR3 region has the DNA TGCGCCAGCAGCCAAGGGGCAGGGGGGACCTATGGCTACACCTTC.

The chain couples TRBV16 to TRBJ2-4; D may be TRBD1 (5 bases). CDR1 is KGHSY, CDR2 FQNENV, per germline. This CDR3 is built from 14 residues. V was cut by 0 bases and J by 7 bases, with 10 bases left in between. The CDR3 here is CASSQSGQGNIQYF. CDR3 sequence (DNA): TGTGCCAGCAGCCAATCTGGCCAGGGTAACATTCAGTACTTC.